Below are 22 T cell receptor beta chains sequenced from a single sample in a study of blood T cell repertoires in COVID-19. The repertoire was sequenced with immunoSEQ multiplex PCR; TCRdb's copy has only in-frame clones and lacks some. The sample has some 170,000 clones, roughly 84% seen once. Material for sequencing was peripheral blood. The source is a woman aged 80 or over with active or convalescent COVID-19.

The CDR3 is CASIRDRVGTEAFF. The CDR3 region has the DNA TGTGCCAGCATCCGGGACAGGGTTGGCACTGAAGCTTTCTTT. The rearrangement uses TRBV5-5 and TRBJ1-1; TRBD1 agrees at 9 bases. The CDR3 is made up of 14 amino acids. Looked up from germline, CDR1 is SGHKS and CDR2 is YYEKEE (reference sequence). V lost 6 bases, J lost 4 bases, and 7 bases stayed unmatched. Using reference TRBV5-5 and TRBJ1-1 for the parts outside the CDR3, the full variable domain is DAGVTQSPTHLIKTRGQQVTLRCSPISGHKSVSWYQQVLGQGPQFIFQYYEKEERGRGNFPDRFSARQFPNYSSELNVNALLLGDSALYLCASIRDRVGTEAFFGQGTRLTVV.

This sequence joins TRBV19 and TRBJ2-3, with a possible D match to TRBD1 (7 bases). The length of the CDR3 is 15 residues. The ends were cut back, 4 bases at V and 2 bases at J, with 13 bases in the middle. Germline CDR1 and CDR2: LNHDA and SQIVND (reference sequence). CDR3 DNA: TGTGCCAGTAGTAACCCAGGGGGGAACACAGATACGCAGTATTTT. This translates into CASSNPGGNTDTQYF.

This clone was counted once. V is TRBV6-5 and J is TRBJ1-2; TRBD1 might be the D (5 bases). Trimming removed 6 bases at V and 5 bases at J, with 13 bases between. Per the germline V gene, CDR1 is MNHEY and CDR2 is SVGAGI. The CDR3 loop spans 13 amino acids. CDR3 protein: CASSLTANYGYTF. CDR3 bases: TGTGCCAGCAGCCTGACAGCAAATTATGGCTACACCTTC.

The CDR3 region is CASSYSTGVGNQPQHF. The CDR3 DNA follows: TGTGCCAGCAGTTACTCGACCGGGGTGGGCAATCAGCCCCAGCATTTT. The V gene is TRBV6-6, the J gene TRBJ1-5; D remains unclear. Looked up from germline, CDR1 is MNHNY and CDR2 is SVGAGI (reference sequence). The ends were cut back, 0 bases at V and 2 bases at J, with 11 bases in the middle. There are 16 residues in the CDR3.

The chain joins TRBV5-6 to TRBJ2-1; D possibly corresponds to TRBD2 (5 bases). CDR3 size: 13 residues. The germline V and J ends were trimmed by 0 bases and 8 bases, with 9 bases remaining between them. Germline CDR1 and CDR2: SGHDT and YYEEEE. The CDR3 is CASSLASPDEQFF. In DNA form, the CDR3 reads TGTGCCAGCAGCTTGGCTAGCCCCGATGAGCAGTTCTTC.

The CDR3 is CASSPNRASSSGELFF. DNA for the CDR3: TGTGCCAGCAGTCCCAACAGGGCGAGTTCGTCCGGGGAGCTGTTTTTT. This chain uses TRBV7-9 with TRBJ2-2, with a weak D call TRBD1 (6 bases). CDR1 is SEHNR and CDR2 is FQNEAQ in the germline V gene (reference sequence). This CDR3 spans 16 amino acids. V lost 6 bases and J lost 6, with 20 bases in between.

The CDR3 reads CASSPREGNRNTIYF. DNA for the CDR3: TGTGCCAGCTCACCACGTGAGGGCAACCGAAACACCATATATTTT. The gene calls are TRBV18 and TRBJ1-3; no clear D gene. This CDR3 is 15 amino acids long. CDR1 is KGHSH and CDR2 is LQKENI in the germline V gene. Trimming removed 1 base from V and 5 bases from J, with 12 bases in between.

Here the CDR3 DNA reads TGCGCCAGCAGCCAGGAGACAGGGCGGAACACTGAAGCTTTCTTT. Residues: CASSQETGRNTEAFF. This rearrangement joins TRBV4-1 to TRBJ1-1; TRBD1 matches 7 bases. The germline CDR1 and CDR2 sequences are MGHRA and YSYEKL. J lost 1 base, V lost 3 bases, and 5 bases had no gene match. CDR3 length equals 15 residues.

The rearrangement uses TRBV21-1 and TRBJ2-7; TRBD1 is taken as the D call from the table, unchecked against the DNA. TRBV21-1 constitutes a pseudogene. The CDR3 length is 16 residues. DNA for the CDR3: TGTGCCAGCAGCAAAGGTCAGGGGGGATTCTCCTACGAGCAGTACTTC. This codes for CASSKGQGGFSYEQYF.

The chain links TRBV29-1 to TRBJ1-2; 8 positions match TRBD1. Germline loops: CDR1 SQVTM, CDR2 ANQGSEA. Trimming at V came to 8 bases and at J to 6 bases, leaving 11 bases not matched to a gene. There are 13 residues in the CDR3. The CDR3 protein is CSTWTGMANGYTF. In DNA, the CDR3 is TGCAGCACTTGGACAGGGATGGCGAATGGCTACACCTTC.

V is TRBV11-2 and J is TRBJ2-2; D is uncertain. Trimming left V 4 bases short and J 1 base short, with 4 bases between. Germline loops: CDR1 SGHAT, CDR2 FQNNGV. This CDR3 is built from 13 residues. The CDR3 coding sequence is TGTGCCAGCAGCTCCGGGAACACCGGGGAGCTGTTTTTT. It yields the protein CASSSGNTGELFF.

This sequence joins TRBV6-6 and TRBJ2-7, with TRBD1 matching over 11 bases. V shed 2 bases and J 2 bases; nucleotides not matched to a gene: 2. In germline, CDR1 is MNHNY, CDR2 SVGAGI (reference sequence). The CDR3 sequence is 15 residues long. CDR3 amino acids: CASSYGDRGTYEQYF. CDR3 nucleotide sequence: TGTGCCAGCAGTTACGGGGACAGGGGGACCTACGAGCAGTACTTC.

This clone was seen a few times. The chain uses TRBV19 and TRBJ1-2; no definite D call. In germline, CDR1 is LNHDA, CDR2 SQIVND (reference sequence). V was trimmed by 5 bases and J by 4 bases, leaving 14 bases between them. This CDR3 has 14 amino acids. The CDR3 bases are TGTGCCAGTAGTGAAGGGATCGGAGGCTATGGCTACACCTTC. It translates to CASSEGIGGYGYTF. Variable domain in full (rest from reference TRBV19 and TRBJ1-2): DGGITQSPKYLFRKEGQNVTLSCEQNLNHDAMYWYRQDPGQGLRLIYYSQIVNDFQKGDIAEGYSVSREKKESFPLTVTSAQKNPTAFYLCASSEGIGGYGYTFGSGTRLTVV.

The DNA for the CDR3 is TGTGCCAGTAGTATGAACAGGGTAAACACTGAAGCTTTCTTT. It codes for CASSMNRVNTEAFF. J is TRBJ1-1 and V is TRBV19; possibly TRBD1 for D (6 bases). There are 14 residues in the CDR3. Trimming took off 3 bases at V and 2 bases at J, with 10 bases between the two ends. Germline assignment: CDR1 LNHDA and CDR2 SQIVND (reference sequence).

CDR3 residues: CASSQSDRVYTEAFF. The DNA for the CDR3 is TGTGCCAGCAGCCAATCGGACAGGGTGTACACTGAAGCTTTCTTT. The chain recombines TRBV16 with TRBJ1-1, with TRBD1 matching over 8 bases. The ends lost 0 bases at V and 3 bases at J; junction bases unmatched: 3. Per germline, CDR1 KGHSY and CDR2 FQNENV. The CDR3 length is 15 residues.

The rearrangement links TRBV11-2 to TRBJ1-5, with a possible D match to TRBD1 (5 bases). CDR1 is SGHAT, CDR2 FQNNGV, per germline. Trimming took off 4 bases at V and 7 bases at J, with 14 bases between the two ends. The CDR3 is 14 amino acids. CDR3 in DNA: TGTGCCAGCAGCTCTGGACTCCGGGGGCAGCCCCAGCATTTT. This sequence encodes CASSSGLRGQPQHF. Variable domain in full (rest from reference TRBV11-2 and TRBJ1-5): EAGVAQSPRYKIIEKRQSVAFWCNPISGHATLYWYQQILGQGPKLLIQFQNNGVVDDSQLPKDRFSAERLKGVDSTLKIQPAKLEDSAVYLCASSSGLRGQPQHFGDGTRLSIL.

V and J are TRBV12-3 or TRBV12-4 and TRBJ1-5; no definite D call. Between the trimmed V and J ends, which lost 7 bases and 0 bases, there was a span of 4 bases. The CDR3 sequence is 12 residues long. DNA of the CDR3: TGTGCCAGCACCTATAGCAATCAGCCCCAGCATTTT. This sequence encodes CASTYSNQPQHF.

The chain carries TRBV5-6 and TRBJ2-2, with TRBD1 matching over 7 bases. The CDR3 extends over 13 amino acids. Trimming took 4 bases from V and 7 from J; bases not matched to a gene: 4. CDR1 is SGHDT and CDR2 is YYEEEE in the germline V gene. CDR3: CASSDRVVGELFF. The DNA of the CDR3 is TGTGCCAGCAGCGACAGGGTTGTCGGGGAGCTGTTTTTT.

The rearrangement joins TRBV14 to TRBJ2-1; TRBD2 aligns across 13 bases. This CDR3 is built from 16 residues. V lost 3 bases, J lost 9 bases, and 8 bases stayed unmatched. Germline V gene sequence: CDR1 SGHDN, CDR2 FVKESK. The CDR3 region has the DNA TGTGCCAGCAGCCAGGGTACTAGCGGGGGGGCCTCTGAGCAGTTCTTC. Translated: CASSQGTSGGASEQFF.

The chain carries TRBV6-5 and TRBJ1-3, with TRBD1 matching 8 bases. From germline, CDR1 is MNHEY and CDR2 SVGAGI. The CDR3 has 15 amino acids. The J segment lost 4 bases and the V segment lost 2 bases, leaving 4 bases of the junction unmatched. As DNA, the CDR3 is TGTGCCAGCAGTTACCAGGGGGCAATAGGAAACACCATATATTTT. It codes for CASSYQGAIGNTIYF.

The chain carries TRBV9 and TRBJ1-2, with 7 bases that match TRBD1. With V trimmed by 0 bases and J by 1 base, 3 bases remained unmatched. The germline gives CDR1 SGDLS, CDR2 YYNGEE. The CDR3 has 15 amino acids. The CDR3 loop reads CASSVEAGGNYGYTF. The DNA of the CDR3 is TGTGCCAGCAGCGTAGAGGCAGGGGGTAACTATGGCTACACCTTC.

This clone was seen once. The V gene is TRBV6-5, the J gene TRBJ2-7, with a weak D call TRBD2 (6 bases). CDR1 and CDR2 (germline): MNHEY, SVGAGI. The CDR3 loop spans 12 amino acids. The V end lost 9 bases, the J end lost 5 bases, and 14 bases lay between the germline ends. Here the CDR3 DNA reads TGTGCCAGTACCGGGGGAGACAACGAGCAGTACTTC. It specifies CASTGGDNEQYF.